In its sample, the clone carrying this T cell receptor (beta chain) was seen a few times. What it binds is not known. This entry belongs to a study of CD4 T cells in relation to SARS-CoV-2 and coronaviruses. Points from the study as a whole: In around three fifths of donors, memory CD4+ clonotypes crossrecognized SARS-CoV-2 and at least one common cold coronavirus spike. Culture-expanded clones reflect memory recall rather than primary priming during culture. Monoreactive clones expanded significantly more to SARS-CoV-2 than crossreactive clones did.

CD4+ T cells from unexposed donors were obtained before the COVID-19 pandemic (2011-2018). Cryopreserved PBMCs were CD4-enriched, then split into naive and memory cells. The protocol was immunoSEQ multiplex PCR, while the TCRdb copy is restricted to in-frame clones and leaves out a portion. Of about 65,000 clones listed, over 70% are singletons. The material sequenced was memory CD4+ T cells from PBMCs. The receptor comes from a human donor in good health.

The CDR3 loop is CASSSNRRYEQYF. The CDR3 DNA is TGTGCCAGCAGTTCCAACCGCCGGTACGAGCAGTACTTC. The V call is TRBV6-5, the J call TRBJ2-7; no clear D gene. The V end was cut by 4 bases, the J end by 4 bases, with 11 bases between. The CDR3 is 13 residues long. Germline V lookup: CDR1 MNHEY, CDR2 SVGAGI.